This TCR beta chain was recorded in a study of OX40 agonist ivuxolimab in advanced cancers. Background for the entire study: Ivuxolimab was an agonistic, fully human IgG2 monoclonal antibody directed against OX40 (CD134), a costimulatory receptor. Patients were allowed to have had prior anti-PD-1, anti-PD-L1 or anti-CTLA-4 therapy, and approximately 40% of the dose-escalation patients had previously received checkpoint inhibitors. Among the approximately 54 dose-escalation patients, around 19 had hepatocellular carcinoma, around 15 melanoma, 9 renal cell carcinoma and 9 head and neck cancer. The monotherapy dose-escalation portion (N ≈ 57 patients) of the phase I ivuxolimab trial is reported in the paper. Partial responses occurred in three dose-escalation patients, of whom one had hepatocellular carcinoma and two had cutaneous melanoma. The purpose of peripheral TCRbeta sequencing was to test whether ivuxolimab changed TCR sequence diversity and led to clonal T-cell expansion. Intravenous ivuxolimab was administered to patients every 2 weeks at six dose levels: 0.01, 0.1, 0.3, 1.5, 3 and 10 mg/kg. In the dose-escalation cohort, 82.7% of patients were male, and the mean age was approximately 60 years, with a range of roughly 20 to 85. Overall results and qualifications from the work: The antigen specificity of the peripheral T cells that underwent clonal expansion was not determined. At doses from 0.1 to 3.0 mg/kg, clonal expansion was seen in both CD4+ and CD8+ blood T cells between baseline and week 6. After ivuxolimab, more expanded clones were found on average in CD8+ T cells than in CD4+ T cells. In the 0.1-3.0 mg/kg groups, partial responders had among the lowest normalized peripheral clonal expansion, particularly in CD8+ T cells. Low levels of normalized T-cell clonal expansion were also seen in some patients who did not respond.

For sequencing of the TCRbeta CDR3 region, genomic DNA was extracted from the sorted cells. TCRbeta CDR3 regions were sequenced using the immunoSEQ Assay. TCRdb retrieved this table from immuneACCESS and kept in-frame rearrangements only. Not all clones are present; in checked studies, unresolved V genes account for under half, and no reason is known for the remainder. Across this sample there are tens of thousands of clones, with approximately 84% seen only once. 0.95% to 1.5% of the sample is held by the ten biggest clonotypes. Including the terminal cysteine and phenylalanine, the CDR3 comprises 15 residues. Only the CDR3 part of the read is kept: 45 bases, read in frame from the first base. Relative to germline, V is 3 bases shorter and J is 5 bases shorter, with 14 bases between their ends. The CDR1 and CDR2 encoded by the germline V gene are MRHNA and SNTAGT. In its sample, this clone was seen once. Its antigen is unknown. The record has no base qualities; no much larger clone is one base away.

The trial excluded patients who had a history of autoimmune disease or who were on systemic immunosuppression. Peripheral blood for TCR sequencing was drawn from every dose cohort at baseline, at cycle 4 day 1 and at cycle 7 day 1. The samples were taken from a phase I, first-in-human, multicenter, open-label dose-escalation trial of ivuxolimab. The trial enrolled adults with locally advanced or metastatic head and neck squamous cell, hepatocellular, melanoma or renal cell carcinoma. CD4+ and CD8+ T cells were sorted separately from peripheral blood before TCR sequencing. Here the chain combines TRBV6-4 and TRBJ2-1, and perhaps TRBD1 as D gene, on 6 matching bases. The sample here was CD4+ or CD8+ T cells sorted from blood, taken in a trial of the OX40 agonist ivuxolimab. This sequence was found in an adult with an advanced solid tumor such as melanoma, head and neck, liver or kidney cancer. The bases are TGTGCCAGCAGTGAGGGGGCAGGGGACAACAATGAGCAGTTCTTC. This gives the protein CASSEGAGDNNEQFF.